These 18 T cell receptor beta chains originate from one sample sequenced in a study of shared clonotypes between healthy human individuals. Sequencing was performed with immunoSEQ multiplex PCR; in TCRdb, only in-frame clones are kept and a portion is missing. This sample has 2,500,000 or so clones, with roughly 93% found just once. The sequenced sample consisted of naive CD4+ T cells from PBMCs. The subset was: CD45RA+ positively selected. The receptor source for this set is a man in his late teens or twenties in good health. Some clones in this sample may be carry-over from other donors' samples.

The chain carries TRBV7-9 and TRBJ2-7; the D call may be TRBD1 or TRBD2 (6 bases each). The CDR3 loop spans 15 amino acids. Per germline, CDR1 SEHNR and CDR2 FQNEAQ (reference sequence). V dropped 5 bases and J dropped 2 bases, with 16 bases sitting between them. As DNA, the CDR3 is TGTGCCAGCAGCCCCTTCGCGGGACAACCCTACGAGCAGTACTTC. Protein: CASSPFAGQPYEQYF.

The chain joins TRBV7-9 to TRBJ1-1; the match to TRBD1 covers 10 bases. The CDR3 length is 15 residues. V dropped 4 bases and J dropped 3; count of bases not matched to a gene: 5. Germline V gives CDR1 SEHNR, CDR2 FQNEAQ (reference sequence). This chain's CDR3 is CASSSMGTGDTEAFF. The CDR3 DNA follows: TGTGCCAGCAGCTCAATGGGGACAGGGGACACTGAAGCTTTCTTT.

In nucleotides, the CDR3 is TGTGCCAGCAGTCGGGACAGAGGCGAGCAGTACTTC. Protein: CASSRDRGEQYF. The chain is built from TRBV28 and TRBJ2-7, with TRBD1 matching over 7 bases. The junction had 4 bases not matched to a gene; V was cut back by 5 bases and J by 6 bases. Germline lookup yields CDR1 MDHEN and CDR2 SYDVKM. The CDR3 runs 12 residues.

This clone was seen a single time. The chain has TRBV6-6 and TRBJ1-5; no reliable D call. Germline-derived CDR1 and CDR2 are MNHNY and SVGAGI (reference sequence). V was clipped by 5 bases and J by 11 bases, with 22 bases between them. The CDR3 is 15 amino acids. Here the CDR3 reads CASSPDWSANQAQHF. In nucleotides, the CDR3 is TGTGCCAGCAGTCCGGATTGGTCCGCTAATCAAGCCCAGCATTTT.

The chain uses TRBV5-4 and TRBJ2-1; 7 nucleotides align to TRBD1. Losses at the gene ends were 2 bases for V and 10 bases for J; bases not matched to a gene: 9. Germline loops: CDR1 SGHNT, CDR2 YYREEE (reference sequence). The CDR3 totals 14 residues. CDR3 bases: TGTGCCAGCAGCTTATATCTAACAGGGGACGAGCAGTTCTTC. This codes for CASSLYLTGDEQFF. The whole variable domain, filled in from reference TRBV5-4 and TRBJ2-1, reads ETGVTQSPTHLIKTRGQQVTLRCSSQSGHNTVSWYQQALGQGPQFIFQYYREEENGRGNFPPRFSGLQFPNYSSELNVNALELDDSALYLCASSLYLTGDEQFFGPGTRLTVL.

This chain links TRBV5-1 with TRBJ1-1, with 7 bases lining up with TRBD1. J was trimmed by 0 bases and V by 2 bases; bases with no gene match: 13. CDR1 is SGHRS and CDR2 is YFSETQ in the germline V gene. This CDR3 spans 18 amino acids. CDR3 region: CASSFRTGSRSVNTEAFF. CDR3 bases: TGCGCCAGCAGCTTCCGGACAGGTTCCCGCTCGGTGAACACTGAAGCTTTCTTT.

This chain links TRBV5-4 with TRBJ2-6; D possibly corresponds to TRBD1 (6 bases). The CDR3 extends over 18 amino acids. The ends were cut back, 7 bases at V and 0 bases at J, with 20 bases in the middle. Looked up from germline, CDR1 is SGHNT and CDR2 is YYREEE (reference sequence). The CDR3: CASARRTAGPSGANVLTF. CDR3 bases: TGTGCCAGCGCGAGACGGACAGCCGGGCCCTCTGGGGCCAACGTCCTGACTTTC.

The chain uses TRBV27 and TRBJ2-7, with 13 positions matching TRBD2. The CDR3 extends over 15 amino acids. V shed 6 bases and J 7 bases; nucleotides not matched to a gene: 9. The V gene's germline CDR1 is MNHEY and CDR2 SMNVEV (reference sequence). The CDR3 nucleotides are TGTGCCAGCAGCGGGACTAGCGGGGTGCCGGGGGAGCAGTACTTC. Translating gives CASSGTSGVPGEQYF.

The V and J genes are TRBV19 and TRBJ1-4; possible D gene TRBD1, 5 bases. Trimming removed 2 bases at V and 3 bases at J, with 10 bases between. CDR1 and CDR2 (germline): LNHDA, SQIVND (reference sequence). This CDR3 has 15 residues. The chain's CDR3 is CASSIFPTANEKLFF. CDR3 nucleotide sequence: TGTGCCAGTAGTATATTTCCGACAGCTAATGAAAAACTGTTTTTT.

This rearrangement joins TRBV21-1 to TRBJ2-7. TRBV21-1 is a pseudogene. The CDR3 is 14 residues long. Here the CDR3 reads CASSKADHPNEQYF. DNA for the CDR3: TGTGCCAGCAGCAAAGCGGACCATCCGAACGAGCAGTACTTC.

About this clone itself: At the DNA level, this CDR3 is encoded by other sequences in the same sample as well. As DNA, the CDR3 is TGTGCCAGCAGTCCTCAGGGGGCCGGGGAGCTGTTTTTT. Protein product: CASSPQGAGELFF. This rearrangement joins TRBV27 to TRBJ2-2; TRBD1 aligns across 7 bases. The CDR3 runs 13 residues. The junction had 3 bases not matched to a gene; V was cut back by 5 bases and J by 6 bases. Per germline, CDR1 MNHEY and CDR2 SMNVEV (reference sequence).

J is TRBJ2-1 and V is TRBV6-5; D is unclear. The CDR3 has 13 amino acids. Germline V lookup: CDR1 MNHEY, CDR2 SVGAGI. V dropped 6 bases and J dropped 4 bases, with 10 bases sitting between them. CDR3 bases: TGTGCCAGCAGAAAACTACAATACAATGAGCAGTTCTTC. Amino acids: CASRKLQYNEQFF.

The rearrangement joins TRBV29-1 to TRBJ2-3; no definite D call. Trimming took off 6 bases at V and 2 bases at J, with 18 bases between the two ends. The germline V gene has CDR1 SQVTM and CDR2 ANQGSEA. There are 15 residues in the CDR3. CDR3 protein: CSVAGREDYTDTQYF. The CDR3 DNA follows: TGCAGCGTAGCCGGCCGTGAGGATTACACAGATACGCAGTATTTT.

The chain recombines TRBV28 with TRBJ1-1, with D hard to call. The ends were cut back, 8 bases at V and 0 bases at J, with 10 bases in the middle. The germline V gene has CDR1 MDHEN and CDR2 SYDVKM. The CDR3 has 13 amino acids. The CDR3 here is CASGWGMNTEAFF. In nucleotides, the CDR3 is TGTGCCAGCGGTTGGGGAATGAACACTGAAGCTTTCTTT.

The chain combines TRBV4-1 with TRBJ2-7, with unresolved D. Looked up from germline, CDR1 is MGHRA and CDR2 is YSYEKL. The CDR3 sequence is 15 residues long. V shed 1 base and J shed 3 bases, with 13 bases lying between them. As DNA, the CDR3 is TGCGCCAGCAGCCAAGTAGTGCTAGAAAACTACGAGCAGTACTTC. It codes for CASSQVVLENYEQYF.

CDR3 amino acids: CASSAEGRSQETQYF. The CDR3 DNA is TGTGCCAGCAGCGCCGAGGGACGAAGCCAAGAGACCCAGTACTTC. The V and J genes are TRBV5-6 and TRBJ2-5; tentatively, D is TRBD1 or TRBD2 (5 bases each). CDR3 length equals 15 residues. V was pared by 4 bases and J by 1 base, with 14 bases between. Germline-derived CDR1 and CDR2 are SGHDT and YYEEEE.

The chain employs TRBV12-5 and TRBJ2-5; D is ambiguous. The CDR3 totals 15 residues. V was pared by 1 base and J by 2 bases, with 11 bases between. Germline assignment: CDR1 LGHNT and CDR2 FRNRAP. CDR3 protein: CASGLDRSNQETQYF. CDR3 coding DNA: TGTGCTAGTGGTTTGGATCGGTCGAATCAAGAGACCCAGTACTTC.

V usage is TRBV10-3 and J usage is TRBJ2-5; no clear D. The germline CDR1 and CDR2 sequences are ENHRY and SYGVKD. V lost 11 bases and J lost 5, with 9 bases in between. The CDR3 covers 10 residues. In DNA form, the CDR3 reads TGTGCCCCCCCCTCCGAGACCCAGTACTTC. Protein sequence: CAPPSETQYF.